A single sample is the source of the 9 T cell receptor beta chains below, sequenced in a study of shared clonotypes between healthy human individuals. CD45RO-negative, CCR7-selected cells formed the naive CD8 fraction, which excluded terminally differentiated effector memory CD45RA+ cells. The method was immunoSEQ multiplex PCR; TCRdb's version includes in-frame clones alone and lacks a portion of them. The sample has 2 million to 2.5 million clones, about 95% seen once; the top ten hold 0.9% to 1.4%. Specimen: naive CD8+ T cells sorted from blood. All receptors come from a man younger than 30 in good health.

This chain joins TRBV10-3 and TRBJ2-7; 8 positions agree with TRBD1. Looked up from germline, CDR1 is ENHRY and CDR2 is SYGVKD. Trimming took 4 bases from V and 3 from J; bases not matched to a gene: 5. CDR3 length: 14 amino acids. As DNA, the CDR3 is TGTGCCATCAGTGGGACAGGGACCGTCTACGAGCAGTACTTC. This sequence encodes CAISGTGTVYEQYF.

For this clone: The sample holds other DNA sequences that translate to the same CDR3. CDR3 protein: CASSLGLLSYEQYF. DNA for the CDR3: TGTGCCAGCAGCTTAGGACTGCTCTCCTACGAGCAGTACTTC. V gene TRBV13 combines with J gene TRBJ2-7, with D unclear. V was shortened by 0 bases and J by 0 bases, with 6 bases between the two germline ends. This CDR3 is built from 14 residues. The germline V gene encodes CDR1 PRHDT and CDR2 FYEKMQ (reference sequence).

The genes are TRBV5-6 and TRBJ1-6; possibly TRBD1 for D (5 bases). The germline V and J ends were trimmed by 4 bases and 10 bases, with 9 bases remaining between them. Germline V gene lookup returns CDR1 SGHDT and CDR2 YYEEEE. The CDR3 length is 12 residues. This CDR3 reads CASSVGGSPLHF. The CDR3 DNA is TGTGCCAGCAGCGTCGGGGGGTCACCCCTCCACTTT.

The genes are TRBV6-1 and TRBJ1-3; D is perhaps TRBD1 (5 bases). Germline V gives CDR1 MNHNS, CDR2 SASEGT. The CDR3 runs to 14 residues. The V end lost 3 bases, the J end lost 2 bases, and 8 bases lay between the germline ends. The CDR3 DNA follows: TGTGCCAGCAGTGATCGGGGACCTGGAAACACCATATATTTT. This encodes CASSDRGPGNTIYF.

The chain employs TRBV2 and TRBJ1-1; D not resolved. Trimming removed 3 bases from V and 3 bases from J, with 17 bases in between. The germline V gene has CDR1 SNHLY and CDR2 FYNNEI. This CDR3 region has 16 residues. CDR3 DNA sequence: TGTGCCAGCAGTGACAGGTTACAGACTACCGACACTGAAGCTTTCTTT. It specifies CASSDRLQTTDTEAFF.

This clone has just one count. V gene TRBV14 combines with J gene TRBJ1-6; D unclear. CDR3 size: 17 residues. CDR1 is SGHDN, CDR2 FVKESK, per germline. The V and J ends lost 0 bases and 1 base respectively, with 10 bases between them. In nucleotides, the CDR3 is TGTGCCAGCAGCCAAGACGTCGGTGGATCCTATAATTCACCCCTCCACTTT. It is translated as CASSQDVGGSYNSPLHF.

The rearrangement joins TRBV28 to TRBJ2-3; D is perhaps TRBD1 (5 bases). CDR3 size: 18 residues. Trimming stripped 1 base from V and 1 base from J, with 18 bases between. CDR1 is MDHEN, CDR2 SYDVKM, per germline. CDR3 DNA: TGTGCCAGCAGTTTATACCACTTGGGGCTTTTGGGCACAGATACGCAGTATTTT. It encodes CASSLYHLGLLGTDTQYF.

V usage is TRBV28 and J usage is TRBJ2-1; 9 positions match TRBD2. The junction had 6 bases not matched to a gene; V was cut back by 3 bases and J by 6 bases. Looked up from germline, CDR1 is MDHEN and CDR2 is SYDVKM. This CDR3 has 15 amino acids. The CDR3 bases are TGTGCCAGCAGTTTCGGCGGGGGGGCTGGCAATGAGCAGTTCTTC. Translation gives CASSFGGGAGNEQFF.

The chain uses TRBV28 and TRBJ1-6; TRBD1 aligns across 8 bases. V trimming: 3 bases; J trimming: 9 bases; junction bases outside the gene matches: 10. The CDR3 covers 16 residues. The V gene's germline CDR1 is MDHEN and CDR2 SYDVKM. The CDR3 DNA reads as TGTGCCAGCAGTTTCTCTCCGACAGGGGCTGCTTCACCCCTCCACTTT. Protein sequence: CASSFSPTGAASPLHF. Together with reference TRBV28 and TRBJ1-6, the CDR3 gives the full variable domain: DVKVTQSSRYLVKRTGEKVFLECVQDMDHENMFWYRQDPGLGLRLIYFSYDVKMKEKGDIPEGYSVSREKKERFSLILESASTNQTSMYLCASSFSPTGAASPLHFGNGTRLTVT.